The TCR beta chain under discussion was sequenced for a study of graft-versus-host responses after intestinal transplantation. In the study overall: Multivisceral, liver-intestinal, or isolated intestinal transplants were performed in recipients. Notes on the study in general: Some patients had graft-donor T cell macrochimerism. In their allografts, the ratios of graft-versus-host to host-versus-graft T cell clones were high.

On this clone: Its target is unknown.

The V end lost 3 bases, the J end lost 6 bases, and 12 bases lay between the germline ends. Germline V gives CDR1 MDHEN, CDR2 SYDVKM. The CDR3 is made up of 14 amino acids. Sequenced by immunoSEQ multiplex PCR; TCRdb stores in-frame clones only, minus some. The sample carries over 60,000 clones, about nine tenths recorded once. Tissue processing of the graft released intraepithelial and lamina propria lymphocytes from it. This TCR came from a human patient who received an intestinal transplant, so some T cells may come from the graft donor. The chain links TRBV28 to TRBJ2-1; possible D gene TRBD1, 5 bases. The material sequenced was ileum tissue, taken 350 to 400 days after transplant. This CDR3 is CASSFRGVPNEQFF. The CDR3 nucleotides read TGTGCCAGCAGTTTTAGGGGTGTTCCCAATGAGCAGTTCTTC.